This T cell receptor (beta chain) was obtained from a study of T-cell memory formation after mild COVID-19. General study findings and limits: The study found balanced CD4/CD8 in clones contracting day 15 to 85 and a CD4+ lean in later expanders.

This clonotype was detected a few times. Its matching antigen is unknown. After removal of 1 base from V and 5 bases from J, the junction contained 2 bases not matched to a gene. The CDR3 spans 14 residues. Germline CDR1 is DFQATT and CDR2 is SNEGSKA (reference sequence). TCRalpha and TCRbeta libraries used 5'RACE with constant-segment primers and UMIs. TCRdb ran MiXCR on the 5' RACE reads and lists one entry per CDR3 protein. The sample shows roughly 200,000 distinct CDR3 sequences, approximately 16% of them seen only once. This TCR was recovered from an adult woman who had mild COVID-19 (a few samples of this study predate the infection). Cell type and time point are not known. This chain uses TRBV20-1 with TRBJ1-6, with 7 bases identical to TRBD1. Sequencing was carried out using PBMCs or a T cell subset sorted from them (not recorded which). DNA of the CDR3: TGCAGTGCTAGAGGGGACAGCGATAATTCACCCCTCCACTTT. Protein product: CSARGDSDNSPLHF.